Following are 21 T cell receptor beta chains from one sample sequenced in a study of PD-1 and CTLA-4 blockade in melanoma. Here immunoSEQ multiplex PCR was the method, and the copy in TCRdb shows in-frame clones only, minus some. The data show approximately 17,000 clones, 65% to 75% seen once. This material consisted of CD8+ T cells from peripheral blood, taken before anti-PD-1 treatment. The receptors here all came from a human donor with melanoma.

The J gene is TRBJ1-1, the V gene TRBV12-5; D may be TRBD1 (5 bases). CDR3 length equals 15 residues. V was cut by 7 bases and J by 7 bases, with 22 bases left in between. From germline, CDR1 is LGHNT and CDR2 FRNRAP. CDR3 sequence reads: CASASPEGSGYEAFF. DNA of the CDR3: TGTGCTAGTGCCTCTCCGGAGGGGTCGGGTTATGAAGCTTTCTTT.

The gene calls are TRBV30 and TRBJ1-2; D is undetermined. CDR1 and CDR2 (germline): GTSNPN, SVGIG (reference sequence). V was trimmed by 2 bases and J by 6 bases, leaving 13 bases between them. CDR3 size: 13 residues. CDR3 sequence (DNA): TGTGCCTGGAGTAACCAGGTTAAGGATGGCTACACCTTC. Protein product: CAWSNQVKDGYTF.

This clone was detected a few times. J is TRBJ1-6 and V is TRBV7-9; TRBD1 agrees at 8 bases. The CDR3 is 14 residues long. Per the germline V gene, CDR1 is SEHNR and CDR2 is FQNEAQ (reference sequence). V trimming: 1 base; J trimming: 8 bases; junction bases outside the gene matches: 1. The CDR3, as DNA: TGTGCCAGCAGCTTAGTACAGGGGGATTCACCCCTCCACTTT. Its protein is CASSLVQGDSPLHF.

The V gene is TRBV4-1, the J gene TRBJ2-7; maybe TRBD2 (6 bases). The V gene lost 1 base and the J gene lost 6 bases, with 13 bases spanning the gap. This CDR3 has 14 amino acids. Germline CDR1 reads MGHRA; CDR2 reads YSYEKL. The CDR3: CASSQVGTEGEQYF. The CDR3 DNA reads as TGCGCCAGCAGCCAAGTGGGGACGGAGGGCGAGCAGTACTTC.

This chain uses TRBV11-2 with TRBJ1-1, with D perhaps matching TRBD1 (6 bases). Trimming removed 3 bases from V and 8 bases from J, with 13 bases in between. The germline V gene has CDR1 SGHAT and CDR2 FQNNGV. The CDR3 is made up of 13 amino acids. DNA of the CDR3: TGTGCCAGCAGCTTCGGGACATCCATGGAAGCTTTCTTT. Protein: CASSFGTSMEAFF.

This sequence joins TRBV3-1 (or the pseudogene TRBV3-2) and TRBJ2-2; D gene ambiguous. Germline lookup yields CDR1 LGHDT and CDR2 YNNKEL (reference sequence). V lost 7 bases and J lost 1, with 4 bases in between. CDR3 size: 12 residues. The chain's CDR3 is CASNQNTGELFF. The DNA of the CDR3 is TGTGCCAGCAACCAGAACACCGGGGAGCTGTTTTTT.

This clone was detected a few times. The V and J genes are TRBV6-6 and TRBJ1-1, with D maybe TRBD1 (5 bases). Germline V lookup: CDR1 MNHNY, CDR2 SVGAGI (reference sequence). The CDR3 is 14 residues long. V was cut by 4 bases and J by 5 bases, with 14 bases left in between. Written as DNA, the CDR3 is TGTGCCAGCAGTTCCGATTGGGGGTTAACTGAAGCTTTCTTT. Amino acids: CASSSDWGLTEAFF.

By sample share, this clone is medium-sized (0.01 to 0.1%). The V call is TRBV4-2, the J call TRBJ2-7, with 8 bases lining up with TRBD1. From germline, CDR1 is LGHNA and CDR2 YNFKEQ. V gave up 3 bases and J gave up 6 bases; unmatched junction bases: 7. This CDR3 has 14 amino acids. CDR3 DNA: TGTGCCAGCAGCCATCTCCAGGGGGCTTTCGAGCAGTACTTC. Its protein is CASSHLQGAFEQYF.

This chain uses TRBV19 with TRBJ1-5; D unclear. The CDR3 runs to 14 residues. Germline CDR1 LNHDA, CDR2 SQIVND (reference sequence). Trimming removed 5 bases from V and 6 bases from J, with 14 bases in between. CDR3 nucleotide sequence: TGTGCCAGTAGTCGTACCCCAACCTTTCAGCCCCAGCATTTT. Its protein is CASSRTPTFQPQHF.

This chain joins TRBV9 and TRBJ2-3; D perhaps matches TRBD2 (6 bases). The CDR3 extends over 15 amino acids. Germline CDR1 reads SGDLS; CDR2 reads YYNGEE. V lost 2 bases to trimming and J lost 3 bases, with 13 bases between them. The CDR3 is CASSVGGFLTDTQYF. The CDR3 DNA reads TGTGCCAGCAGCGTGGGGGGTTTTTTGACAGATACGCAGTATTTT.

CDR3 DNA sequence: TGTGCCAGCAGCCAAGACGGTAGGGCCTACAATGAGCAGTTCTTC. Translated, it gives CASSQDGRAYNEQFF. The J gene is TRBJ2-1, the V gene TRBV4-2; D is unclear. Between the trimmed V and J ends, which lost 0 bases and 2 bases, there was a span of 8 bases. There are 15 residues in the CDR3. In germline, CDR1 is LGHNA, CDR2 YNFKEQ.

This clone appeared once. The V call is TRBV11-3, the J call TRBJ2-6, with 8 positions matching TRBD1. The CDR3 extends over 15 amino acids. Germline V gene data show CDR1 as SGHNT and CDR2 as YENEEA. The V gene end was trimmed by 6 bases and the J gene end by 2 bases; junction bases not matched to a gene: 3. The CDR3 bases are TGTGCCAGCAGACAGGGGGGTACTGGGGCCAACGTCCTGACTTTC. Protein: CASRQGGTGANVLTF.

The chain joins TRBV7-9 to TRBJ2-7; no firm D call. The CDR3 is 15 amino acids. V lost 4 bases, J lost 2 bases, and 15 bases lay in between. CDR1 and CDR2 from the germline V gene are SEHNR and FQNEAQ (reference sequence). In DNA form, the CDR3 reads TGTGCCAGCAGCTCTTCTTTCACAGCCGCCTACGAGCAGTACTTC. This sequence encodes CASSSSFTAAYEQYF.

The J gene is TRBJ1-4, the V gene TRBV7-9; tentative D call: TRBD1 (5 bases). From germline, CDR1 is SEHNR and CDR2 FQNEAQ (reference sequence). V was trimmed by 4 bases and J by 4 bases, leaving 13 bases between them. The CDR3 covers 15 residues. The CDR3 loop reads CASSSSGTLNEKLFF. The CDR3 region has the DNA TGTGCCAGCAGCTCCTCCGGGACCCTTAATGAAAAACTGTTTTTT.

This clone has more than one count but fewer than ten. This rearrangement joins TRBV27 to TRBJ2-3, with a weak D call TRBD1 (5 bases). Germline V lookup: CDR1 MNHEY, CDR2 SMNVEV (reference sequence). This CDR3 region has 15 residues. V shed 2 bases and J shed 4 bases, with 13 bases lying between them. In DNA form, the CDR3 reads TGTGCCAGCAGTTTACAGTTGACAGCAGCAGATACGCAGTATTTT. Encoded protein: CASSLQLTAADTQYF.

The chain uses TRBV27 and TRBJ2-7; D is undetermined. The CDR3 has 15 residues. The germline CDR1 and CDR2 sequences are MNHEY and SMNVEV (reference sequence). Trimming took off 0 bases at V and 0 bases at J, with 9 bases between the two ends. The DNA of the CDR3 is TGTGCCAGCAGTTTATCGGTCAGATTCTCCTACGAGCAGTACTTC. Protein: CASSLSVRFSYEQYF.

The chain links TRBV7-9 to TRBJ1-4, with TRBD1 as a possible D gene (6 bases). CDR3 size: 13 residues. The V gene lost 1 base and the J gene lost 7 bases, with 7 bases spanning the gap. Looked up from germline, CDR1 is SEHNR and CDR2 is FQNEAQ (reference sequence). The CDR3 sequence is CASSLEDSEKLFF. CDR3 in DNA: TGTGCCAGCAGCTTAGAGGACAGTGAAAAACTGTTTTTT.

J is TRBJ1-2 and V is TRBV6-5, with a weak D call TRBD1 (6 bases). Trimming took 7 bases from V and 6 from J, leaving 18 bases between them. The germline CDR1 and CDR2 sequences are MNHEY and SVGAGI. This CDR3 comprises 14 residues. CDR3 in amino acids: CASKEQGAENGYTF. In DNA form, the CDR3 reads TGTGCCAGCAAGGAACAGGGAGCGGAAAATGGCTACACCTTC.

The rearrangement uses TRBV27 and TRBJ1-2; D is unclear. V shed 5 bases and J shed 4 bases, with 14 bases lying between them. The CDR3 is 14 residues long. Germline CDR1 is MNHEY and CDR2 is SMNVEV (reference sequence). For the CDR3, the DNA is TGTGCCAGCAGTCCCAGCCCCCAAGGCTATGGCTACACCTTC. Amino acids: CASSPSPQGYGYTF.

This clone was seen a few times. The genes are TRBV7-9 and TRBJ2-1; 10 bases match TRBD1. CDR1 and CDR2 from the germline V gene are SEHNR and FQNEAQ (reference sequence). This CDR3 spans 15 amino acids. V shed 5 bases, J shed 4 bases, and the junction held 5 bases outside the gene matches. CDR3 in DNA: TGTGCCAGCAGCCCGCCGGGACAGGGGTACAATGAGCAGTTCTTC. Protein product: CASSPPGQGYNEQFF. Complete variable domain (other parts from reference TRBV7-9 and TRBJ2-1): DTGVSQNPRHKITKRGQNVTFRCDPISEHNRLYWYRQTLGQGPEFLTYFQNEAQLEKSRLLSDRFSAERPKGSFSTLEIQRTEQGDSAMYLCASSPPGQGYNEQFFGPGTRLTVL.

J is TRBJ1-5 and V is TRBV19; D gene uncertain. The V gene's germline CDR1 is LNHDA and CDR2 SQIVND (reference sequence). The CDR3 extends over 14 amino acids. Deletions cut 6 bases from V and 5 bases from J, with 14 bases between. CDR3 amino acids: CASRDTDGYQPQHF. CDR3 nucleotide sequence: TGTGCCAGTAGGGATACGGACGGCTATCAGCCCCAGCATTTT.